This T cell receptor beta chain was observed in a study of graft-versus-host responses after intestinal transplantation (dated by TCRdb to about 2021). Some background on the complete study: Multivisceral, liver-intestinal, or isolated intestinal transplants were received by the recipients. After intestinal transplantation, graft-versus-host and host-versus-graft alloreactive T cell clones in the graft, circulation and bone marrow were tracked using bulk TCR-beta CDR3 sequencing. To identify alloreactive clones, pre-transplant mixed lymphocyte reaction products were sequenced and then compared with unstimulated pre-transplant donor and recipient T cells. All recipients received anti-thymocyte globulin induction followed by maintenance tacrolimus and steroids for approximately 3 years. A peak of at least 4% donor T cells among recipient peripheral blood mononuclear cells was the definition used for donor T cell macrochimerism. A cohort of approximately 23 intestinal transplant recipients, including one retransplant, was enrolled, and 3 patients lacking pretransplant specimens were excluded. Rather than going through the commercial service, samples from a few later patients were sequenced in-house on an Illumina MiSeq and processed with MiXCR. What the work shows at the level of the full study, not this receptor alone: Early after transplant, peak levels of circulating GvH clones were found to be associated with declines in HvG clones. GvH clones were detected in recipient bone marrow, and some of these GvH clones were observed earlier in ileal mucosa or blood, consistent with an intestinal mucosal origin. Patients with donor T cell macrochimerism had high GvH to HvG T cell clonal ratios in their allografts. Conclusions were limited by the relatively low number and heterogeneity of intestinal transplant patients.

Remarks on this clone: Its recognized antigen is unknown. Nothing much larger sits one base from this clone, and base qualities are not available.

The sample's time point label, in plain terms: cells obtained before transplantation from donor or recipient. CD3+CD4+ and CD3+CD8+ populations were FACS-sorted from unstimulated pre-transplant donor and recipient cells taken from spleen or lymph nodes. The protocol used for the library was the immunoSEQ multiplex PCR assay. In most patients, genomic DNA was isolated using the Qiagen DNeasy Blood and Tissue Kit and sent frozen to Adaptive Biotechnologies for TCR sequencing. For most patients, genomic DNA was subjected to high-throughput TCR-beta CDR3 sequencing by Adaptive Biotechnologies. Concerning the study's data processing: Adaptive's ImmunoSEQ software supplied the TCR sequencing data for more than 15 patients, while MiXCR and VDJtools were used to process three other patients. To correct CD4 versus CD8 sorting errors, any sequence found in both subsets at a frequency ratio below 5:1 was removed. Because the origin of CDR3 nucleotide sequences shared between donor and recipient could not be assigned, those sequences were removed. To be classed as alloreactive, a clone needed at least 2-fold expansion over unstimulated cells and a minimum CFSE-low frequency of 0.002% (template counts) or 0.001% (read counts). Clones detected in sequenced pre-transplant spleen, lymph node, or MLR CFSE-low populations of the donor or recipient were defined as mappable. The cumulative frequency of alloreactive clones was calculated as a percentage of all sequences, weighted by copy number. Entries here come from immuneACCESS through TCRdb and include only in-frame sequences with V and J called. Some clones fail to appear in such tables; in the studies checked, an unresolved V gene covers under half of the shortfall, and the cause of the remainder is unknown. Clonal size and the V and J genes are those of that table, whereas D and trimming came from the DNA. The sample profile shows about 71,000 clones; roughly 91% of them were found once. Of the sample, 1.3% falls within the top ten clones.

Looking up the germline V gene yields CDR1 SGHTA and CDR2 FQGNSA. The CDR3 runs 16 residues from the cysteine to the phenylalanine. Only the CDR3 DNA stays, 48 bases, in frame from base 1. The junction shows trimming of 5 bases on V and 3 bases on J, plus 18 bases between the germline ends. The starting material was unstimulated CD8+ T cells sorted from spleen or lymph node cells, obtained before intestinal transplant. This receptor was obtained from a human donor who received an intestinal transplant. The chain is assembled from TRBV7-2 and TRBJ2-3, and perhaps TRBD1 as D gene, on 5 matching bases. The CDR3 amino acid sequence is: CASSPQRTAGTDTQYF. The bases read TGTGCCAGCAGCCCCCAAAGGACCGCAGGGACAGATACGCAGTATTTT.